The T cell receptor beta chain described here comes from a study of blood T cell repertoires in COVID-19 (dated by TCRdb to 2019 to 2021). Background for the entire study: Samples from collaborators originated in the United States, Italy and Spain and spanned both the acute and convalescent phases of COVID-19. A freely available public database, intended as a resource for researchers studying the immune response to SARS-CoV-2, is where the repertoires were released. The samples were drawn from two sources: the first 160 participants of the ongoing ImmuneRACE study, and 950 to 1,500 subjects contributed by 6 global collaborators. The material from the prospective study consisted of cDNA or gDNA derived from T cells, B-cell-depleted T cells, or PBMCs. HLA class I and class II types, where available, came from metadata supplied by the sample provider rather than from assay-based typing. The sample metadata nearly always contained a de-identified subject ID, COVID-19 status, age in years and sex. Subjects who had been exposed to COVID-19, were actively infected with it, or had recovered from it provided the deeply sampled blood TCRbeta repertoires that made up the dataset.

What the work shows at the level of the full study, not this receptor alone: How much clinical and demographic metadata was included differed by source and by participant, and the metadata was provided uncurated.

TCRbeta CDR3 regions were amplified from genomic DNA using the immunoSEQ Assay, a bias-controlled multiplex PCR. In the paper's pipeline: Within the assay, amplification of reference gene primers was used to estimate how many nucleated cells each sample contained. To quantify the absolute abundance of each unique TCRbeta CDR3 rearrangement, sequence reads were collapsed and filtered. For each sample, productive Simpson clonality was calculated as the square root of Simpson's diversity index across productive rearrangements. TCRdb provides this immuneACCESS table in a form limited to in-frame rearrangements. Some clones are lacking; in checked studies, under half of them reflect an unresolved V gene, and why the rest are absent is not known. That table supplies the V and J calls and clone size; D and trimming were determined from the DNA. The sample data list 220,000 or so clones, and about 94% of these were observed just once. The ten largest account for 0.8% to 1% of the sample.

Concerning this clone: It has no known antigen specificity. Per-nucleotide qualities are absent, and no much larger clonotype sits a single base away.

At one collaborating source in Seattle, patients were enrolled during active infection and were followed longitudinally through the course of disease. The collaborating institutions used their own protocols to collect whole blood in K2EDTA tubes. For TCRbeta analysis, collaborator samples were shipped as frozen whole blood, as isolated PBMCs, or as DNA extracted from either sample type. The CDR3 contains 16 residues, cysteine and phenylalanine counted. The entry retains the CDR3 DNA only, 48 bases that are in frame from base 1. The germline V gene provides CDR1 SGDLS and CDR2 YYNGEE. Deletion took 0 bases off V and 3 bases off J, with a span of 16 bases between the germline ends.

The clonotype was recovered from a man aged 55 to 69 with COVID-19, enrolled during active disease. The specimen was peripheral blood. The sequence links TRBV9 to TRBJ2-7; a tentative D match to TRBD2 spans 7 bases. The nucleotides read TGTGCCAGCAGCGTAGGTGGGGGCAGGGAGGGCTACGAGCAGTACTTC. Its translation is CASSVGGGREGYEQYF.